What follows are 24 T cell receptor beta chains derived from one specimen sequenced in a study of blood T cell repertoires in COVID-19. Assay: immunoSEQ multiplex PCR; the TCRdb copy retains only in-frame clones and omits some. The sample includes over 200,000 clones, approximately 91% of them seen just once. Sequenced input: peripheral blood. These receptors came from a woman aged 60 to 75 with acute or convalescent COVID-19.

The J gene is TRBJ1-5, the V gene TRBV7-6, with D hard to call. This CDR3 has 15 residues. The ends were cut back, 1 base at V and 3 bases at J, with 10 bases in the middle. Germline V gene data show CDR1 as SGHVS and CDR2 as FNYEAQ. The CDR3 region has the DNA TGTGCCAGCAGCTTAGGTAACAGTAACAATCAGCCCCAGCATTTT. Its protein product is CASSLGNSNNQPQHF.

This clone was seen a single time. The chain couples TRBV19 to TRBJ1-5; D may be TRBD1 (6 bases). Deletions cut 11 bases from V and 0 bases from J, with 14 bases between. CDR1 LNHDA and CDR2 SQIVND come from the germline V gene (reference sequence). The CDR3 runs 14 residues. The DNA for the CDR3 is TGTGCCGTCGATACAGGGTTTAGCAATCAGCCCCAGCATTTT. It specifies CAVDTGFSNQPQHF.

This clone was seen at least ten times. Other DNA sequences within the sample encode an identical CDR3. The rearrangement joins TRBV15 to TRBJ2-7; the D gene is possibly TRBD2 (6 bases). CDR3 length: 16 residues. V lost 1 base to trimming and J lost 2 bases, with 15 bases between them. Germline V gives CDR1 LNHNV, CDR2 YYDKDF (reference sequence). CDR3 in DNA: TGTGCCACCAGCAGAGTCCGGACCGGAGGGCCCTACGAGCAGTACTTC. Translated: CATSRVRTGGPYEQYF.

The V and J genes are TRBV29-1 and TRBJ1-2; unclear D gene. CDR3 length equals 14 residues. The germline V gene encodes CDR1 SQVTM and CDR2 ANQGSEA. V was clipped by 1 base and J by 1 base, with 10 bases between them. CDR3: CSVEADYSNYGYTF. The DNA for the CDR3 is TGCAGCGTTGAAGCAGATTACAGTAACTATGGCTACACCTTC. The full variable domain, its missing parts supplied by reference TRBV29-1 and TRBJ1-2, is SAVISQKPSRDICQRGTSLTIQCQVDSQVTMMFWYRQQPGQSLTLIATANQGSEATYESGFVIDKFPISRPNLTFSTLTVSNMSPEDSSIYLCSVEADYSNYGYTFGSGTRLTVV.

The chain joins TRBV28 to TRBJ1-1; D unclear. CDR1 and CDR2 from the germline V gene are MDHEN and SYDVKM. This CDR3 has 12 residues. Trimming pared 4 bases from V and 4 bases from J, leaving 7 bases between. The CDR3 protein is CASSSRATEAFF. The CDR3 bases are TGTGCCAGCAGTTCCCGAGCCACTGAAGCTTTCTTT.

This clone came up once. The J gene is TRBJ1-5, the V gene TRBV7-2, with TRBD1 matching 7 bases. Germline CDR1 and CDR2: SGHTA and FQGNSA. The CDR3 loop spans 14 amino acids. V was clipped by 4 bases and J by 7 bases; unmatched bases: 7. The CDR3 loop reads CASSYRQGGQPQHF. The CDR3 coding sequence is TGTGCCAGCAGCTACCGACAGGGCGGGCAGCCCCAGCATTTT.

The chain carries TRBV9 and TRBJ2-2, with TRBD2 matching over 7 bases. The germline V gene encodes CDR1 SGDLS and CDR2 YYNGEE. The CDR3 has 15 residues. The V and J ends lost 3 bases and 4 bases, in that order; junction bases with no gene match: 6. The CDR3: CASSAFGEGTGELFF. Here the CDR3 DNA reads TGTGCCAGCAGCGCCTTTGGGGAGGGCACCGGGGAGCTGTTTTTT. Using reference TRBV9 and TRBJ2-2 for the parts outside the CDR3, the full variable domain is DSGVTQTPKHLITATGQRVTLRCSPRSGDLSVYWYQQSLDQGLQFLIQYYNGEERAKGNILERFSAQQFPDLHSELNLSSLELGDSALYFCASSAFGEGTGELFFGEGSRLTVL.

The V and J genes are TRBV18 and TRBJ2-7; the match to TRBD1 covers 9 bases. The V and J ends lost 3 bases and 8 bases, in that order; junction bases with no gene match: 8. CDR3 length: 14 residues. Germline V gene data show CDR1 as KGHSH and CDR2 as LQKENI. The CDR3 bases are TGTGCCAGCTCACCGGGACAGGGAATAATTAAGCAGTACTTC. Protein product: CASSPGQGIIKQYF.

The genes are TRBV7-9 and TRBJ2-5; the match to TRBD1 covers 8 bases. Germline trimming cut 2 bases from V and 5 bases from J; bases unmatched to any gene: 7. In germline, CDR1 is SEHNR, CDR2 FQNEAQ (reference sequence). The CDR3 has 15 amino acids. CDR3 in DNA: TGTGCCAGCAGCTTAAGGGGGACAGGAGGTGAGACCCAGTACTTC. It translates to CASSLRGTGGETQYF.

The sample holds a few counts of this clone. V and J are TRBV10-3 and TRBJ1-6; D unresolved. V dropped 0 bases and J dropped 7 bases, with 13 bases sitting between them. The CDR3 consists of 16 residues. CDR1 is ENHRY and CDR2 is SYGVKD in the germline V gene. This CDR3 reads CAISESIVESNSPLHF. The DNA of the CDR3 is TGTGCCATCAGTGAGTCAATAGTGGAGTCCAATTCACCCCTCCACTTT.

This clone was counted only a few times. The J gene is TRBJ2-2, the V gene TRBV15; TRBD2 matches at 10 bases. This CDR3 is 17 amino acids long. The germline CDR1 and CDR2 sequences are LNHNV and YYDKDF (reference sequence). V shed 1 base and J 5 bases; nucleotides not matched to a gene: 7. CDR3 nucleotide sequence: TGTGCCACCAGCAGAGCTGCTAGCGGGAGTGATACCGGGGAGCTGTTTTTT. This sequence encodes CATSRAASGSDTGELFF. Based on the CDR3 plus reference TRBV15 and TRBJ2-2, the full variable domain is DAMVIQNPRYQVTQFGKPVTLSCSQTLNHNVMYWYQQKSSQAPKLLFHYYDKDFNNEADTPDNFQSRRPNTSFCFLDIRSPGLGDTAMYLCATSRAASGSDTGELFFGEGSRLTVL.

The CDR3: CASSWQLAGVSDEQFF. As DNA, the CDR3 is TGTGCCAGCAGCTGGCAACTAGCGGGAGTGTCCGATGAGCAGTTCTTC. This rearrangement joins TRBV13 to TRBJ2-1; 11 bases are shared with TRBD2. This CDR3 has 16 amino acids. CDR1 is PRHDT, CDR2 FYEKMQ, per germline (reference sequence). After removal of 4 bases from V and 8 bases from J, the junction contained 10 bases not matched to a gene.

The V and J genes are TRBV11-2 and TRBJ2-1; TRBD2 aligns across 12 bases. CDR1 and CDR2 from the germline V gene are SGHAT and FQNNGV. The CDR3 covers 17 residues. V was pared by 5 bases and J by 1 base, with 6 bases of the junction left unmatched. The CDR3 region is CASSPRLAGASYNEQFF. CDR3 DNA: TGTGCCAGCAGCCCCCGACTAGCGGGGGCTTCCTACAATGAGCAGTTCTTC.

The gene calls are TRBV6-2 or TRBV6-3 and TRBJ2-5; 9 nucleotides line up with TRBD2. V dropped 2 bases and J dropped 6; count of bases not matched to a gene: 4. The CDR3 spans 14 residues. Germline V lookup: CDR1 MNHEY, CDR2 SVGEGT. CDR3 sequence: CASSYGREGKTQYF. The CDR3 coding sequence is TGTGCCAGCAGTTACGGGCGGGAGGGGAAGACCCAGTACTTC.

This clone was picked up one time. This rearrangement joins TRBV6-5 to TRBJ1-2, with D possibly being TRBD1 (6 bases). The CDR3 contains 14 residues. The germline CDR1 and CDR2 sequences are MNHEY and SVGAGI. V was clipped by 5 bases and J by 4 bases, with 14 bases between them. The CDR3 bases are TGTGCCAGCAGTCCTCGGGGGGCGGCCTATGGCTACACCTTC. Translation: CASSPRGAAYGYTF.

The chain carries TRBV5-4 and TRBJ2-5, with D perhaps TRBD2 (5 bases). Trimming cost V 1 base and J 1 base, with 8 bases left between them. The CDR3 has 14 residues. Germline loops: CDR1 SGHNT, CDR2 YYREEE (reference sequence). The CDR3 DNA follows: TGTGCCAGCAGCTTGTCTCGGGGCCAAGAGACCCAGTACTTC. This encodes CASSLSRGQETQYF. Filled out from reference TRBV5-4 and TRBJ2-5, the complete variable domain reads ETGVTQSPTHLIKTRGQQVTLRCSSQSGHNTVSWYQQALGQGPQFIFQYYREEENGRGNFPPRFSGLQFPNYSSELNVNALELDDSALYLCASSLSRGQETQYFGPGTRLLVL.

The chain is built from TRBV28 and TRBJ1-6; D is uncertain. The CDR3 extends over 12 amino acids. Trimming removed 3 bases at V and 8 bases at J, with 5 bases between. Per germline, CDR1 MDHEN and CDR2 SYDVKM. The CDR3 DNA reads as TGTGCCAGCAGTTTCGGGGATTCACCCCTCCACTTT. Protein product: CASSFGDSPLHF.

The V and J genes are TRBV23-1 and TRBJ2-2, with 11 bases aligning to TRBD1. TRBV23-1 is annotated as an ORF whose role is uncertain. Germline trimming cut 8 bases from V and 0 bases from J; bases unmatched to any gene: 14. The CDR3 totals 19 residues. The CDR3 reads CASLDRGRMGDPNTGELFF. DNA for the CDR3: TGCGCCAGCCTGGACAGGGGGCGGATGGGTGATCCGAACACCGGGGAGCTGTTTTTT.

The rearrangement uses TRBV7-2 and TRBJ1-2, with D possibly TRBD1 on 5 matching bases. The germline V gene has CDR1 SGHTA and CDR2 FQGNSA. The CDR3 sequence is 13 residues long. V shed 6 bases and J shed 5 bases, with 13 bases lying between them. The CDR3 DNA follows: TGTGCCAGCAGTCGGTCGCCAGGGTATGGCTACACCTTC. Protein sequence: CASSRSPGYGYTF.

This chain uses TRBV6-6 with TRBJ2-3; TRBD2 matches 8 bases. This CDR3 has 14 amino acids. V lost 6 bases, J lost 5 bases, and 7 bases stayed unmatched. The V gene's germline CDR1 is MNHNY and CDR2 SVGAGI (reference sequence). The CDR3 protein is CASRPGGPLDTQYF. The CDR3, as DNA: TGTGCCAGCAGGCCGGGGGGGCCATTAGATACGCAGTATTTT.

In DNA form, the CDR3 reads TGTGCCAGCAGTGAACTCCCAGACAGGGGAGACGAGCAGTACTTC. This translates into CASSELPDRGDEQYF. V and J are TRBV6-1 and TRBJ2-7, with 8 bases identical to TRBD1. Germline loops: CDR1 MNHNS, CDR2 SASEGT. J gave up 5 bases and V 2 bases, and 8 bases lay outside the gene matches. The length of the CDR3 is 15 residues.

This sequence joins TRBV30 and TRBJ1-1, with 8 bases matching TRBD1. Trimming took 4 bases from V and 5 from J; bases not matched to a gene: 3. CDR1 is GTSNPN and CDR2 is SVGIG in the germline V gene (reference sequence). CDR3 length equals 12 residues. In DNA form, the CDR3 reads TGTGCCTGGACAGGGGGCTGGACTGAAGCTTTCTTT. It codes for CAWTGGWTEAFF.

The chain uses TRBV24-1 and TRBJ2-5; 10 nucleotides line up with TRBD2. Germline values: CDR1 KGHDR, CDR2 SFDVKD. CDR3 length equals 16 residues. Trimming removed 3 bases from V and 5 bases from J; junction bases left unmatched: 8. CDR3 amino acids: CATSDPASGRIETQYF. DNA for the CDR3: TGTGCCACCAGTGATCCGGCTAGCGGGAGAATTGAGACCCAGTACTTC.

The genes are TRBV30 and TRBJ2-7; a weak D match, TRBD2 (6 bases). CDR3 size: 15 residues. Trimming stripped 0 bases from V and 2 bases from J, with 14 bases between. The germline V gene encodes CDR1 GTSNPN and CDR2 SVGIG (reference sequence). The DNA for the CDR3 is TGTGCCTGGAGTGTAGGTACTAGCTCCCCCTACGAGCAGTACTTC. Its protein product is CAWSVGTSSPYEQYF.